These 8 T cell receptor beta chains share one sample of origin, sequenced in a study of blood T cells in healthy people across ages. Using a J-beta primer mix together with a sample-barcoded 5' primer, a second PCR was run for roughly 7 to 11 cycles. TCRdb independently ran MiXCR on the 5' RACE reads; one entry per CDR3 protein. The data contain about 830,000 distinct CDR3 sequences, roughly 64% of them singletons. The specimen sequenced was blood. The receptors come from a man aged 25 to 45 in good health.

The rearrangement links TRBV6-6 to TRBJ2-7; D uncertain. Germline CDR1 reads MNHNY; CDR2 reads SVGAGI (reference sequence). This CDR3 is 14 amino acids long. Between the trimmed V and J ends, which lost 2 bases and 0 bases, there was a span of 8 bases. The CDR3: CASSYGQNSYEQYF. In DNA form, the CDR3 reads TGTGCCAGCAGTTACGGGCAGAACTCCTACGAGCAGTACTTC.

Details on this clonotype: A much larger clone differs by one base, so this may be a read error. The V and J genes are TRBV6-6 and TRBJ1-6; D call uncertain. Germline V gene lookup returns CDR1 MNHNY and CDR2 SVGAGI (reference sequence). This CDR3 comprises 13 residues. Trimming left V 11 bases short and J 14 bases short, with 22 bases between. CDR3 sequence reads: CAGISEGRRALHF. DNA of the CDR3: TGTGCCGGCATCTCAGAAGGGCGACGGGCCCTCCACTTT.

The gene calls are TRBV25-1 and TRBJ2-6; D is unclear. This CDR3 comprises 15 residues. Germline loops: CDR1 MGHDK, CDR2 SYGVNS. Trimming removed 4 bases at V and 0 bases at J, with 7 bases between. The CDR3 spells CASSAPSSGANVLTF. CDR3 DNA sequence: TGTGCCAGCAGTGCCCCTAGCTCTGGGGCCAACGTCCTGACTTTC.

This clonotype has only a few counts. The rearrangement joins TRBV7-2 to TRBJ2-5; D is perhaps TRBD1 (5 bases). Germline assignment: CDR1 SGHTA and CDR2 FQGNSA. This CDR3 is built from 13 residues. Trimming took 7 bases from V and 5 from J, leaving 14 bases between them. CDR3 sequence: CASTSGPSETQYF. The CDR3, as DNA: TGTGCCAGCACTTCAGGGCCGAGTGAGACCCAGTACTTC.

This chain connects TRBV7-3 to TRBJ2-7, with D tentatively TRBD1 (6 bases). The better agreement between TRBJ2-5 and the DNA end casts doubt on the J call. The CDR3 is 14 amino acids. From germline, CDR1 is SGHTA and CDR2 FQGTGA. The CDR3 loop reads CASTSQGHGRTQYF. The CDR3 DNA is TGTGCCAGCACCTCACAGGGTCATGGCCGGACCCAGTACTTC.

This clonotype has a handful of counts. The chain combines TRBV20-1 with TRBJ2-7; D not resolved. The CDR3 runs to 15 residues. V lost 2 bases to trimming and J lost 2 bases, with 16 bases between them. Looked up from germline, CDR1 is DFQATT and CDR2 is SNEGSKA (reference sequence). CDR3 in DNA: TGCAGTGCTAGAATCGGAGAAACGGCCACCTACGAGCAGTACTTC. Residues: CSARIGETATYEQYF.

The V and J genes are TRBV18 and TRBJ2-6; D may correspond to TRBD1 or TRBD2 (5 bases each). Per germline, CDR1 KGHSH and CDR2 LQKENI. CDR3 length: 17 amino acids. Trimming cost V 9 bases and J 1 base, with 19 bases left between them. The CDR3 bases are TGTGCCAGTCAAACCGGGACGGAAACTTCTGGGGCCAACGTCCTGACTTTC. This encodes CASQTGTETSGANVLTF.

This chain connects TRBV11-3 to TRBJ2-1; 7 bases map to TRBD1. The CDR3 has 13 amino acids. Looked up from germline, CDR1 is SGHNT and CDR2 is YENEEA. After removal of 5 bases from V and 5 bases from J, the junction contained 3 bases not matched to a gene. The CDR3 is CASSQTGNNEQFF. The CDR3 DNA reads as TGTGCCAGCAGCCAGACAGGGAACAATGAGCAGTTCTTC.